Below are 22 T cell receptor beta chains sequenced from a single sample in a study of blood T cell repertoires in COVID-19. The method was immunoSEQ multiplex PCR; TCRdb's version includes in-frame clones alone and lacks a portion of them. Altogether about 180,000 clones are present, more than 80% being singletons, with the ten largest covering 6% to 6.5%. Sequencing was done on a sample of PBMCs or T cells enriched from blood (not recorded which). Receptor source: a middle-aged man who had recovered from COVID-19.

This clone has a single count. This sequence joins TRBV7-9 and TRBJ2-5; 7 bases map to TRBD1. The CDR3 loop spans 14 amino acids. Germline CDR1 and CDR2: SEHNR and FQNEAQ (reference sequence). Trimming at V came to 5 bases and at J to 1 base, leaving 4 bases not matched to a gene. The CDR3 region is CASSLGTVQETQYF. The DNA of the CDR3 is TGTGCCAGCAGCCTCGGGACAGTCCAAGAGACCCAGTACTTC.

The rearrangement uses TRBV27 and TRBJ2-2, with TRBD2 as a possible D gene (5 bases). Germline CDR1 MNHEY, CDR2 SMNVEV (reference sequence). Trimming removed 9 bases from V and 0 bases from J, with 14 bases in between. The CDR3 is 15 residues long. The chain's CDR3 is CASSGFGANTGELFF. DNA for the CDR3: TGTGCCAGTTCCGGCTTCGGGGCGAACACCGGGGAGCTGTTTTTT.

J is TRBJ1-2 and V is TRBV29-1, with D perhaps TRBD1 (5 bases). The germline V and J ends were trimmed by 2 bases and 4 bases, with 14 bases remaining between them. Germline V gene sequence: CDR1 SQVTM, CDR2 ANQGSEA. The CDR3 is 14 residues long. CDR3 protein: CSVERPGNPYGYTF. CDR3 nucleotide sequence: TGCAGCGTTGAAAGGCCAGGGAATCCCTATGGCTACACCTTC.

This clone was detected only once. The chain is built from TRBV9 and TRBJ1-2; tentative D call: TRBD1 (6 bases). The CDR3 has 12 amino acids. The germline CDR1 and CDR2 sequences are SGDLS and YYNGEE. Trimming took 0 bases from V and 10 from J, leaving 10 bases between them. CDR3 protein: CASSVVGAAYTF. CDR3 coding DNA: TGTGCCAGCAGCGTAGTGGGGGCTGCCTACACCTTC.

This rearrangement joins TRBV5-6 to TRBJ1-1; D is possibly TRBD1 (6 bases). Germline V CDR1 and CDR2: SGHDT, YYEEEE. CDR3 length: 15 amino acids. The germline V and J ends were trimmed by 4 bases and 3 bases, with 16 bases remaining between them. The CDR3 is CASSPRPRGHTEAFF. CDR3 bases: TGTGCCAGCAGCCCACGCCCGCGGGGGCACACTGAAGCTTTCTTT.

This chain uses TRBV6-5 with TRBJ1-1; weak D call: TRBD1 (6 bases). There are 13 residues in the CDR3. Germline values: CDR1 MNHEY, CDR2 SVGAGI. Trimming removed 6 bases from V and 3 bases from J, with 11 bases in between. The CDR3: CASRLQGDTEAFF. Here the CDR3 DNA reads TGTGCCAGCAGGTTACAGGGAGACACTGAAGCTTTCTTT.

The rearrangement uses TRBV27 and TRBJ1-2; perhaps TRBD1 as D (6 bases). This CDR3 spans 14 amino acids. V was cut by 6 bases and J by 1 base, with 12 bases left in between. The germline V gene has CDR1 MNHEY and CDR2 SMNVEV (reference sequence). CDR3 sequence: CASSGGRSNYGYTF. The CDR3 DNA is TGTGCCAGCAGCGGGGGGCGGAGTAACTATGGCTACACCTTC.

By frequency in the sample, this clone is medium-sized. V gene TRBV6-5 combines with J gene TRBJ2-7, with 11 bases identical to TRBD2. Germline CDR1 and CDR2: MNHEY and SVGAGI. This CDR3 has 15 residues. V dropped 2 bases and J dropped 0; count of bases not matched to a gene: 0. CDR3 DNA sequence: TGTGCCAGCAGTTACACTAGCGGGAGCTCCTACGAGCAGTACTTC. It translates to CASSYTSGSSYEQYF.

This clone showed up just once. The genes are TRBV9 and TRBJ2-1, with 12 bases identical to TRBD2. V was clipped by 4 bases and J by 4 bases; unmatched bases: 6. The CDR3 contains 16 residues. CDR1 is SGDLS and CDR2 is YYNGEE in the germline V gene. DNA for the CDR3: TGTGCCAGCAGCTCTCCGACTAGCGGGGGTTACAATGAGCAGTTCTTC. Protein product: CASSSPTSGGYNEQFF.

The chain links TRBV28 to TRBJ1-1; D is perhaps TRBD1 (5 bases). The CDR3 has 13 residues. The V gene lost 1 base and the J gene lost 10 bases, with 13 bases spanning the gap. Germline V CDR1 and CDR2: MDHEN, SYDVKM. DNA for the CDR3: TGTGCCAGCAGTTTATACCGGGGCGGGGTAGCTTTCTTT. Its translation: CASSLYRGGVAFF.

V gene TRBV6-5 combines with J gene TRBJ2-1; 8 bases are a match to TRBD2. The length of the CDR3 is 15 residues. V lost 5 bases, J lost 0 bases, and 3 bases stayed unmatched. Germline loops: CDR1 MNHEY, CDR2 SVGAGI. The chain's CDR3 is CASSLSGGSYNEQFF. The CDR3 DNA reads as TGTGCCAGCAGTCTCAGCGGGGGCTCCTACAATGAGCAGTTCTTC.

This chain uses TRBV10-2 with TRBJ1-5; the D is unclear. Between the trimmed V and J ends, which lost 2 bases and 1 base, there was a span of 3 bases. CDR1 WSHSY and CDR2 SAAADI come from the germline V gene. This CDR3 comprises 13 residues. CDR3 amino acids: CASSEGSNQPQHF. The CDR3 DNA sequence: TGCGCCAGCAGTGAGGGCAGCAATCAGCCCCAGCATTTT.

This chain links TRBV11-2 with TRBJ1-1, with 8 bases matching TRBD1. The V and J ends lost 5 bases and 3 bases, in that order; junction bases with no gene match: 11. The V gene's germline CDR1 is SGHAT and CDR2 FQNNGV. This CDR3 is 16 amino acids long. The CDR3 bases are TGTGCCAGCAGCCCTTTGGGACAGGTTGGAGACACTGAAGCTTTCTTT. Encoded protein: CASSPLGQVGDTEAFF.

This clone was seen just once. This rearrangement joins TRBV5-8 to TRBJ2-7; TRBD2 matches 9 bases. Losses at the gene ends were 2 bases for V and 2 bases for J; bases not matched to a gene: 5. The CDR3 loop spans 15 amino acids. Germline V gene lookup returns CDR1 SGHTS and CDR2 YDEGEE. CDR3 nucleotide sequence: TGTGCCAGCAGCTTCACGCTAGCGGGGACCTACGAGCAGTACTTC. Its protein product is CASSFTLAGTYEQYF.

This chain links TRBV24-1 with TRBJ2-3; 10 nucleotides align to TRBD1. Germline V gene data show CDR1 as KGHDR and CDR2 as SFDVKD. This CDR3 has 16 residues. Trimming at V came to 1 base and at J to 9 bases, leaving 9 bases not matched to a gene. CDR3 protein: CATSDLGTGVSGTQYF. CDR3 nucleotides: TGTGCCACCAGTGATTTAGGGACAGGGGTGTCAGGGACGCAGTATTTT.

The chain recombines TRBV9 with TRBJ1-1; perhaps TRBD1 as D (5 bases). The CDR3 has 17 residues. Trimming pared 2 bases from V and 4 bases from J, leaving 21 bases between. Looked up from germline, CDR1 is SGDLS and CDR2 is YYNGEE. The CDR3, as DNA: TGTGCCAGCAGCGTCCCCTCGACCGCAGGGTTTGGCACTGAAGCTTTCTTT. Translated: CASSVPSTAGFGTEAFF. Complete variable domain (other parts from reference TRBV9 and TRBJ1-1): DSGVTQTPKHLITATGQRVTLRCSPRSGDLSVYWYQQSLDQGLQFLIQYYNGEERAKGNILERFSAQQFPDLHSELNLSSLELGDSALYFCASSVPSTAGFGTEAFFGQGTRLTVV.

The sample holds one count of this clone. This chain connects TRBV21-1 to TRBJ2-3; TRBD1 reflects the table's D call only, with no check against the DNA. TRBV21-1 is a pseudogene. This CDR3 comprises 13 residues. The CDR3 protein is CASRQDPTDTQYF. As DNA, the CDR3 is TGTGCCAGCAGACAGGATCCCACAGATACGCAGTATTTT.

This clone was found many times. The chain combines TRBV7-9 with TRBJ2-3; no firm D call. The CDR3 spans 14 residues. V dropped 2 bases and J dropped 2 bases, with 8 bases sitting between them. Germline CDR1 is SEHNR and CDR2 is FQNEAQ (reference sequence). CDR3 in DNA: TGTGCCAGCAGCTTATCCCTAAACACAGATACGCAGTATTTT. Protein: CASSLSLNTDTQYF.

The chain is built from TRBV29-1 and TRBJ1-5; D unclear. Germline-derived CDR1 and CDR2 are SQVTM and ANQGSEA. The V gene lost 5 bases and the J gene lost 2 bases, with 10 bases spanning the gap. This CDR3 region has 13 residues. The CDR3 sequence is CSVLEPGNQPQHF. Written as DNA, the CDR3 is TGCAGCGTTTTAGAACCGGGCAATCAGCCCCAGCATTTT. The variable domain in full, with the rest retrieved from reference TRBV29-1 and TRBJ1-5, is SAVISQKPSRDICQRGTSLTIQCQVDSQVTMMFWYRQQPGQSLTLIATANQGSEATYESGFVIDKFPISRPNLTFSTLTVSNMSPEDSSIYLCSVLEPGNQPQHFGDGTRLSIL.

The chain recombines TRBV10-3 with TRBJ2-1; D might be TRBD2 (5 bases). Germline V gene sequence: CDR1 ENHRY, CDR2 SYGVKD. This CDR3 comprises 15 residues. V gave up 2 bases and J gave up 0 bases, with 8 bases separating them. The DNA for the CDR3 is TGTGCCATCAGTGAGGCGGGCAGCTCCTACAATGAGCAGTTCTTC. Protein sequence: CAISEAGSSYNEQFF.

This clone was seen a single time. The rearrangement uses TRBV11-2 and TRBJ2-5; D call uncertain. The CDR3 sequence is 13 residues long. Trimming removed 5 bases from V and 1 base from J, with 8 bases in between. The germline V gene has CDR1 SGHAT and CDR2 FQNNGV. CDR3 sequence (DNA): TGTGCCAGCAGCCTGGGCCCCCAAGAGACCCAGTACTTC. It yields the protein CASSLGPQETQYF.

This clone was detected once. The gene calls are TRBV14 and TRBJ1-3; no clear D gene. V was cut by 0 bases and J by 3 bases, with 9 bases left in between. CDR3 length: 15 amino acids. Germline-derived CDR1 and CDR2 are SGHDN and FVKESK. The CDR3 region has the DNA TGTGCCAGCAGCCAAGAGGGCCTTAGTGGAAACACCATATATTTT. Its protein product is CASSQEGLSGNTIYF. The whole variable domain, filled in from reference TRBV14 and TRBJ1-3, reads EAGVTQFPSHSVIEKGQTVTLRCDPISGHDNLYWYRRVMGKEIKFLLHFVKESKQDESGMPNNRFLAERTGGTYSTLKVQPAELEDSGVYFCASSQEGLSGNTIYFGEGSWLTVV.